This T cell receptor (beta chain) stems from a study of T cells in Graves' hyperthyroidism and ophthalmopathy. Graves' hyperthyroidism was deemed stable absent ophthalmopathy progression within 18 months. The study enrolled patients aged 18 to 65 with newly diagnosed hyperthyroidism of under 2 months' duration. RNA transcripts gave rise to amplified TCR beta CDR3 regions. The study used the HTBI primer set for a first-round RT-PCR of the TCR CDR3. MiXCR was run by TCRdb on the multiplex PCR reads, yielding one entry per CDR3 protein. The sample yields roughly 350,000 distinct CDR3 sequences, about 15% seen once. This clonotype was seen many times. The specimen sequenced was blood. This sequence originates from a woman in her twenties or thirties with Graves' hyperthyroidism.

CDR3 sequence: CASSRAFNEQFF. CDR3 in DNA: TGTGCCAGCAGTCGGGCGTTCAATGAGCAGTTCTTC. The V and J genes are TRBV28 and TRBJ2-1, with unresolved D. With 5 bases removed from V and 6 bases from J, the gap between germline ends came to 8 bases. CDR3 length: 12 residues. Germline V gene lookup returns CDR1 MDHEN and CDR2 SYDVKM. The complete variable domain, with remaining parts taken from reference TRBV28 and TRBJ2-1, reads DVKVTQSSRYLVKRTGEKVFLECVQDMDHENMFWYRQDPGLGLRLIYFSYDVKMKEKGDIPEGYSVSREKKERFSLILESASTNQTSMYLCASSRAFNEQFFGPGTRLTVL.